This T cell receptor beta chain was identified during a study of cytomegalovirus exposure and HLA in healthy donors. In the case of this clone: Antigen unknown.

This CDR3 region has 15 residues. Trimming cost V 0 bases and J 6 bases; bases outside gene matches: 7. Per the germline V gene, CDR1 is MNHEY and CDR2 is SVGAGI. PCR primers comprised 60 Vbeta and 13 Jbeta primers. Method: immunoSEQ multiplex PCR; TCRdb's copy keeps in-frame clones and lacks some. The data contain about 100,000 clones, roughly four fifths of them seen just once; the ten biggest clones take up roughly 2%. Overall study findings and caveats: Rarity held for most TCR sequences, but there were some public TCRs that occurred in many donors. Later analysis indicated greater clonal expansion among HLA-associated TCR beta chains than among equally common other chains. Reports showed the classifier diagnosing cytomegalovirus status with high specificity and sensitivity.

Input material: PBMCs. This TCR came from a man younger than 30 in good health and CMV-seronegative. This chain links TRBV6-5 with TRBJ2-7, with 8 bases that match TRBD2. CDR3 bases: TGTGCCAGCAGTTACTCAGGGACTAGTCCCACCGAGCAGTACTTC. Translating gives CASSYSGTSPTEQYF.